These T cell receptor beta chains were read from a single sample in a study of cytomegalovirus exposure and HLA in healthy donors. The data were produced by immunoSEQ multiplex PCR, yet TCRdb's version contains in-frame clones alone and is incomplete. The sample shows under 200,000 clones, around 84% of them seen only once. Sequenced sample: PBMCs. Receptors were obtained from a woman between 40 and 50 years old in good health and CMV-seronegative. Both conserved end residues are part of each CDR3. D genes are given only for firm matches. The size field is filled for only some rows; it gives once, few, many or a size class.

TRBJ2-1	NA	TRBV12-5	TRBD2	CASGLRLAGGSTHEQFF	TGTGCTAGTGGTTTGAGACTAGCGGGGGGGTCGACCCATGAGCAGTTCTTC
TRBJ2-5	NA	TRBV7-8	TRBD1	CASSLGIGGRAETQYF	TGTGCCAGCAGCTTAGGTATAGGGGGCCGTGCAGAGACCCAGTACTTC
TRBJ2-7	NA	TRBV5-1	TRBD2	CASSSPLAGGGEQYF	TGCGCCAGCAGCTCGCCACTAGCGGGGGGTGGGGAGCAGTACTTC
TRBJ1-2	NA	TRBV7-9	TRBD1	CASSPRTGWGVADGYTF	TGTGCCAGCAGCCCTCGGACAGGGTGGGGGGTCGCCGATGGCTACACCTTC
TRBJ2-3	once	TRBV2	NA	CATRRGGTSTDTQYF	TGTGCCACCCGAAGGGGGGGAACTAGCACAGATACGCAGTATTTT
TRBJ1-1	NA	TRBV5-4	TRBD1	CASSFIQGVAEAFF	TGTGCCAGCAGCTTTATACAGGGGGTTGCTGAAGCTTTCTTT
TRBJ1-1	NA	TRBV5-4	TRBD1	CASSTSGQGANTEAFF	TGTGCCAGCAGCACCTCGGGACAGGGGGCGAACACTGAAGCTTTCTTT
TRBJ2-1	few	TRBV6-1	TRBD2	CASSIAGVSYNEQFF	TGTGCCAGCAGTATAGCGGGGGTCTCCTACAATGAGCAGTTCTTC
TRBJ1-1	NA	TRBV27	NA	CASSFGGEGIAFF	TGTGCCAGCAGTTTTGGAGGGGAGGGAATAGCTTTCTTT
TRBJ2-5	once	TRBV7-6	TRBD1	CASSFGTDVEQYF	TGTGCCAGCAGCTTCGGGACAGATGTGGAGCAGTACTTC
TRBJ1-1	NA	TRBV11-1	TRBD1	CASSFDRGEAFF	TGTGCCAGCAGCTTTGACAGGGGTGAAGCTTTCTTT
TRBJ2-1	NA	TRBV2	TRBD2	CASSGTSGGVDEQFF	TGTGCCAGCAGTGGGACTAGCGGGGGGGTGGATGAGCAGTTCTTC
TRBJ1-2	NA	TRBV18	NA	CASSPRSDYGYTF	TGTGCCAGCTCACCGAGATCTGACTATGGCTACACCTTC
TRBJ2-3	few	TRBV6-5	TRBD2	CASSSAGGRADTQYF	TGTGCCAGCAGTTCCGCGGGGGGCCGGGCAGATACGCAGTATTTT
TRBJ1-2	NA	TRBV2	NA	CASRADSDGYTF	TGTGCCAGCAGGGCGGACAGTGATGGCTACACCTTC
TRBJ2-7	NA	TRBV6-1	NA	CASSERGRGEGSYEQYF	TGTGCCAGCAGTGAAAGGGGCAGGGGCGAAGGGTCCTACGAGCAGTACTTC
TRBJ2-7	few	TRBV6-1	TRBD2	CASSEGLAETYEQYF	TGTGCCAGCAGTGAAGGACTAGCGGAAACCTACGAGCAGTACTTC
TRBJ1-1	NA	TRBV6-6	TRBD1	CASSHRQGNTEAFF	TGTGCCAGCAGTCACAGACAGGGAAACACTGAAGCTTTCTTT
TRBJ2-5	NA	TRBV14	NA	CASSQDYRGETQYF	TGTGCCAGCAGCCAAGATTACAGAGGGGAGACCCAGTACTTC
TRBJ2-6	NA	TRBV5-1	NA	CASGTGSGANVLTF	TGCGCCAGCGGAACAGGGTCAGGGGCCAACGTCCTGACTTTC
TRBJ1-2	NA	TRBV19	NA	CASSGRGTASPNYGYTF	TGTGCCAGTAGCGGGCGGGGGACCGCTAGCCCTAACTATGGCTACACCTTC
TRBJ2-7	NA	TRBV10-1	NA	CASSDTFRRGAYEQYF	TGCGCCAGCAGTGACACTTTTAGGCGGGGCGCCTACGAGCAGTACTTC
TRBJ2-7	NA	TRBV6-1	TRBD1	CASSGDRGLFTASYEQYF	TGTGCCAGCAGTGGAGACAGGGGTCTCTTTACCGCCTCCTACGAGCAGTACTTC
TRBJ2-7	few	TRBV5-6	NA	CASSVLTTRGSYEQYF	TGTGCCAGCAGCGTCCTGACTACCAGGGGCTCCTACGAGCAGTACTTC
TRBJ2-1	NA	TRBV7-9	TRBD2	CASSLSLADEQFF	TGTGCCAGCAGCTTAAGTCTAGCGGACGAGCAGTTCTTC
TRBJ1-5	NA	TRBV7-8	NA	CASSLYYGGNQPQHF	TGTGCCAGCAGCTTATATTACGGAGGTAATCAGCCCCAGCATTTT
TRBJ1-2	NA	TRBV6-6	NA	CASSYPPNYGYTF	TGTGCCAGCAGTTATCCCCCGAACTATGGCTACACCTTC
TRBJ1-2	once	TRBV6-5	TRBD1	CASSYRRTGGDGYTF	TGTGCCAGCAGTTACCGCCGGACAGGGGGCGATGGCTACACCTTC
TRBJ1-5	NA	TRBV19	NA	CASHRQGSQPQHF	TGTGCCAGCCACCGGCAGGGCAGTCAGCCCCAGCATTTT
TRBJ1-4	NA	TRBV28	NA	CASSPPRGAREKLFF	TGTGCCAGCAGTCCTCCCCGGGGGGCTAGGGAAAAACTGTTTTTT
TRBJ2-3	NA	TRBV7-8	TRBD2	CASSLRTSGAKDTQYF	TGTGCCAGCAGCTTAAGGACTAGCGGGGCTAAGGATACGCAGTATTTT
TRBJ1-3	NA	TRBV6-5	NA	CASSARVPPGNTIYF	TGTGCCAGCAGTGCCAGGGTACCCCCTGGAAACACCATATATTTT
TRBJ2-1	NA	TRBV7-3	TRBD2	CASSLNRAGALNEQFF	TGTGCCAGCAGCTTAAACCGAGCGGGGGCCCTCAATGAGCAGTTCTTC
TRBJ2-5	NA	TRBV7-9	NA	CASSLGSYETQYF	TGTGCCAGCAGCTTAGGTAGCTACGAGACCCAGTACTTC
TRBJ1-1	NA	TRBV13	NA	CASRATGMNTEAFF	TGTGCCAGCCGAGCGACGGGAATGAACACTGAAGCTTTCTTT
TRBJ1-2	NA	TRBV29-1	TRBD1	CSVDPDRVRGYTF	TGCAGCGTTGACCCTGACAGGGTGAGAGGCTACACCTTC
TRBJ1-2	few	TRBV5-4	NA	CASSTWTGDYGYTF	TGTGCCAGCAGCACTTGGACGGGAGACTATGGCTACACCTTC
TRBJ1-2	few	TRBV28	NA	CASSLVGDYGYTF	TGTGCCAGCAGCCTGGTGGGAGACTATGGCTACACCTTC
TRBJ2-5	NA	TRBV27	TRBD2	CASSSAGGSAHETQYF	TGTGCCAGCAGTTCCGCGGGGGGGTCTGCTCATGAGACCCAGTACTTC
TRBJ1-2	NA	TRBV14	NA	CASSPAGANYGYTF	TGTGCCAGCAGCCCGGCTGGAGCAAACTATGGCTACACCTTC
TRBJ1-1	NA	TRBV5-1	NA	CASSFYTGQEAFF	TGCGCCAGCAGCTTTTATACGGGACAAGAAGCTTTCTTT
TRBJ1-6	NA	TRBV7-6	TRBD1	CASSFRTGEGYSPLHF	TGTGCCAGCAGCTTCCGGACAGGGGAAGGGTATTCACCCCTCCACTTT
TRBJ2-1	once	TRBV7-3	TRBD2	CASSPSGTLAGGPQFF	TGTGCCAGCAGCCCCTCGGGAACCCTAGCGGGGGGGCCTCAGTTCTTC
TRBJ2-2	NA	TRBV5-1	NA	CASTGVVPTGELFF	TGCGCCAGCACCGGGGTAGTCCCCACCGGGGAGCTGTTTTTT
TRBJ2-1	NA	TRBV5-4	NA	CASTIGLTNEQFF	TGTGCCAGCACCATCGGACTAACCAATGAGCAGTTCTTC
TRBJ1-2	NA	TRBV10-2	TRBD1	CASSAPGQGSYGYTF	TGCGCCAGCAGTGCCCCGGGACAGGGTAGCTATGGCTACACCTTC
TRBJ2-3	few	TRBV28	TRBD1	CASSRDRGRADTQYF	TGTGCCAGCAGCAGGGACAGGGGCAGGGCAGATACGCAGTATTTT
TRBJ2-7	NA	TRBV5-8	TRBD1	CASSFWDRGDYEQYF	TGTGCCAGCAGCTTTTGGGACAGGGGTGACTACGAGCAGTACTTC
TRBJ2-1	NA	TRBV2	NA	CASTRAESDEQFF	TGTGCCAGCACGCGGGCTGAATCAGACGAGCAGTTCTTC
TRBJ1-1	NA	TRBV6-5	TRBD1	CASSYDRGNTEAFF	TGTGCCAGCAGTTACGACAGGGGGAACACTGAAGCTTTCTTT
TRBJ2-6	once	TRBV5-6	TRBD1	CASSFVQGAWGANVLTF	TGTGCCAGCAGCTTTGTACAGGGGGCCTGGGGGGCCAACGTCCTGACTTTC
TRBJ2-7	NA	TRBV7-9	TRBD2	CASSGGLGHSYEQYF	TGTGCCAGCAGTGGAGGACTAGGTCACTCCTACGAGCAGTACTTC
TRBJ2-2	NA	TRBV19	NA	CASSIGEGQVNTGELFF	TGTGCCAGTAGTATAGGGGAGGGACAGGTGAACACCGGGGAGCTGTTTTTT
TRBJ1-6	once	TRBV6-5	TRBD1	CASSYRQGMGSPLHF	TGTGCCAGCAGTTACCGACAGGGAATGGGATCACCCCTCCACTTT
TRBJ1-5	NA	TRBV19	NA	CASSIDPRLSNQPQHF	TGTGCCAGTAGTATAGATCCCCGACTTAGCAATCAGCCCCAGCATTTT